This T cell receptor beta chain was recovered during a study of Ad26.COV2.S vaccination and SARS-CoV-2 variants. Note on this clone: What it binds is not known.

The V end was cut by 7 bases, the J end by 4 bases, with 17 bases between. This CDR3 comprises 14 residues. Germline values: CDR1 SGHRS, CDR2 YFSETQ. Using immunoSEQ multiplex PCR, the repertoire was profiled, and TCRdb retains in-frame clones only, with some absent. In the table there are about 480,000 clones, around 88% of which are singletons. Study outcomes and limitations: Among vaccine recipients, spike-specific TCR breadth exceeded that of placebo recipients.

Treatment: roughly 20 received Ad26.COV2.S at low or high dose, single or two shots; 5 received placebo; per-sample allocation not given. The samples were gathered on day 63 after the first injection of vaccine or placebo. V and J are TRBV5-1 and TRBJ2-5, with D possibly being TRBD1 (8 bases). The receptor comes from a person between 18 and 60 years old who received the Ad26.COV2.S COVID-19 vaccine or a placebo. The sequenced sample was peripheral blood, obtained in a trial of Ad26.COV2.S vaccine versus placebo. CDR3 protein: CASQPGGGGETQYF. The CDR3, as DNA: TGCGCCAGCCAACCAGGGGGCGGGGGAGAGACCCAGTACTTC.